The 26 T cell receptor beta chains below come from one sample, sequenced in a study of monozygotic twins with cystic fibrosis. Some clones are missing from TCRdb's copy, which holds only in-frame ones; the method was immunoSEQ multiplex PCR. The table records some 32,000 clones, just over 95% of them present only once. Sample: blood. These receptors all come from a girl aged 2 to 9 with cystic fibrosis.

This rearrangement joins TRBV6-5 to TRBJ1-3; D ambiguous. The germline V gene encodes CDR1 MNHEY and CDR2 SVGAGI. Trimming left V 5 bases short and J 0 bases short, with 8 bases between. This CDR3 is built from 14 residues. Here the CDR3 DNA reads TGTGCCAGCAGTCGCGGACCCTCTGGAAACACCATATATTTT. Its translation: CASSRGPSGNTIYF.

This rearrangement joins TRBV28 to TRBJ1-1; D might be TRBD1 (5 bases). Germline V gives CDR1 MDHEN, CDR2 SYDVKM. Trimming removed 1 base at V and 9 bases at J, with 12 bases between. The CDR3 runs 13 residues. DNA for the CDR3: TGTGCCAGCAGTTTATCGAATCCAGGGAAAGCTTTCTTT. Protein sequence: CASSLSNPGKAFF.

This rearrangement joins TRBV6-5 to TRBJ2-2, with D possibly TRBD1 on 6 matching bases. Germline V gene data show CDR1 as MNHEY and CDR2 as SVGAGI. The CDR3 loop spans 13 amino acids. V dropped 7 bases and J dropped 4 bases, with 10 bases sitting between them. CDR3 coding DNA: TGTGCCAGCATTTGGACAGCCACCGGGGAGCTGTTTTTT. Its protein product is CASIWTATGELFF.

This clone was observed a single time. This rearrangement joins TRBV5-4 to TRBJ1-1, with D tentatively TRBD1 (5 bases). The CDR3 has 14 residues. V lost 4 bases and J lost 13, with 23 bases in between. Germline V lookup: CDR1 SGHNT, CDR2 YYREEE (reference sequence). As DNA, the CDR3 is TGTGCCAGCAGCCCCTACCGGGACGGAACACGAGGTTTCTTT. Translating it yields CASSPYRDGTRGFF.

The chain has TRBV2 and TRBJ2-5; D remains ambiguous. Germline CDR1 reads SNHLY; CDR2 reads FYNNEI. Trimming removed 4 bases at V and 6 bases at J, with 6 bases between. CDR3 length: 11 residues. The CDR3 protein is CASSGEQTQYF. As DNA, the CDR3 is TGTGCCAGCAGTGGCGAACAGACCCAGTACTTC.

This sequence joins TRBV5-1 and TRBJ1-1; D is ambiguous. The CDR3 totals 15 residues. Deletions cut 0 bases from V and 0 bases from J, with 9 bases between. CDR1 is SGHRS, CDR2 YFSETQ, per germline. The CDR3 sequence: CASSLAGRVNTEAFF. CDR3 DNA: TGCGCCAGCAGCTTGGCCGGGCGGGTGAACACTGAAGCTTTCTTT.

The chain employs TRBV2 and TRBJ2-1; D not resolved. Trimming cost V 4 bases and J 8 bases, with 6 bases left between them. CDR3 length: 11 amino acids. Germline V CDR1 and CDR2: SNHLY, FYNNEI. The CDR3 region is CASSGWDEQFF. The CDR3 bases are TGTGCCAGCAGTGGGTGGGATGAGCAGTTCTTC.

The V gene is TRBV19, the J gene TRBJ1-4; possibly TRBD1 for D (6 bases). Deletions cut 0 bases from V and 0 bases from J, with 14 bases between. This CDR3 has 18 amino acids. In germline, CDR1 is LNHDA, CDR2 SQIVND (reference sequence). Here the CDR3 reads CASSIDLGWTATNEKLFF. CDR3 bases: TGTGCCAGTAGTATAGATCTGGGTTGGACAGCAACTAATGAAAAACTGTTTTTT.

The chain uses TRBV11-1 and TRBJ2-1, with TRBD2 identical over 7 bases. Germline V lookup: CDR1 SGHAT, CDR2 FQDESV (reference sequence). The CDR3 contains 13 residues. V trimming: 10 bases; J trimming: 5 bases; junction bases outside the gene matches: 8. The CDR3 spells CATGGTAHNEQFF. The CDR3 DNA is TGTGCCACCGGGGGGACGGCTCACAATGAGCAGTTCTTC.

V and J are TRBV5-4 and TRBJ1-2; 11 positions agree with TRBD1. J lost 7 bases, V lost 2 bases, and 4 bases had no gene match. Germline CDR1 and CDR2: SGHNT and YYREEE (reference sequence). The CDR3 runs 14 residues. In nucleotides, the CDR3 is TGTGCCAGCAGCTTCGGGACAGGGGGTAGTGGCTACACCTTC. Translated, it gives CASSFGTGGSGYTF.

The chain is built from TRBV19 and TRBJ1-5, with no clear D. The germline CDR1 and CDR2 sequences are LNHDA and SQIVND (reference sequence). This CDR3 comprises 15 residues. V lost 3 bases, J lost 1 base, and 10 bases lay in between. The CDR3 loop reads CASSIPQRSNQPQHF. As DNA, the CDR3 is TGTGCCAGTAGTATCCCACAGAGGAGCAATCAGCCCCAGCATTTT. Based on the CDR3 plus reference TRBV19 and TRBJ1-5, the full variable domain is DGGITQSPKYLFRKEGQNVTLSCEQNLNHDAMYWYRQDPGQGLRLIYYSQIVNDFQKGDIAEGYSVSREKKESFPLTVTSAQKNPTAFYLCASSIPQRSNQPQHFGDGTRLSIL.

The rearrangement uses TRBV27 and TRBJ2-7, with D maybe TRBD1 (6 bases). The CDR3 is 16 residues long. Deletions cut 3 bases from V and 5 bases from J, with 20 bases between. Germline V gives CDR1 MNHEY, CDR2 SMNVEV (reference sequence). This CDR3 reads CASSLLPNTGRNEQYF. The CDR3 DNA sequence: TGTGCCAGCAGTTTGCTTCCAAACACAGGGCGCAACGAGCAGTACTTC.

The chain is built from TRBV29-1 and TRBJ1-2; TRBD1 aligns across 7 bases. Unmatched junction bases numbered 15, after V lost 4 bases and J lost 4 bases. Germline lookup yields CDR1 SQVTM and CDR2 ANQGSEA. There are 16 residues in the CDR3. The CDR3 bases are TGCAGCGTTGTGCTCAGGGGGGTACAGTATGGCTATGGCTACACCTTC. Translated, it gives CSVVLRGVQYGYGYTF.

V gene TRBV6-1 combines with J gene TRBJ1-5, with D hard to call. With 1 base removed from V and 3 bases from J, the gap between germline ends came to 10 bases. This CDR3 has 15 residues. Germline-derived CDR1 and CDR2 are MNHNS and SASEGT. Here the CDR3 DNA reads TGTGCCAGCAGTGAAGGGCAGCCCTTCAATCAGCCCCAGCATTTT. This codes for CASSEGQPFNQPQHF.

The chain combines TRBV2 with TRBJ1-6, with D hard to call. CDR1 SNHLY and CDR2 FYNNEI come from the germline V gene. This CDR3 has 15 residues. Trimming shortened V by 2 bases and J by 6 bases, and 11 bases separated the two germline ends. The CDR3 sequence is CASSETLSGNSPLHF. The CDR3, as DNA: TGTGCCAGCAGTGAAACGTTAAGCGGTAATTCACCCCTCCACTTT.

The rearrangement joins TRBV27 to TRBJ1-5; D remains ambiguous. CDR3 length: 15 residues. Trimming left V 0 bases short and J 2 bases short, with 8 bases between. Germline lookup yields CDR1 MNHEY and CDR2 SMNVEV (reference sequence). CDR3 in DNA: TGTGCCAGCAGTTTATCGATGGGCGGCAATCAGCCCCAGCATTTT. Amino acid sequence: CASSLSMGGNQPQHF.

This rearrangement joins TRBV25-1 to TRBJ2-1; the D is unclear. Germline CDR1 MGHDK, CDR2 SYGVNS. CDR3 length: 18 amino acids. Trimming took off 3 bases at V and 0 bases at J, with 18 bases between the two ends. CDR3 sequence (DNA): TGTGCCAGCAGTGACTCGAAGGAACCGCCGTACTCCTACAATGAGCAGTTCTTC. It is translated as CASSDSKEPPYSYNEQFF. The full variable domain, completed using reference TRBV25-1 and TRBJ2-1, is EADIYQTPRYLVIGTGKKITLECSQTMGHDKMYWYQQDPGMELHLIHYSYGVNSTEKGDLSSESTVSRIRTEHFPLTLESARPSHTSQYLCASSDSKEPPYSYNEQFFGPGTRLTVL.

V and J are TRBV5-8 and TRBJ2-2, with D possibly TRBD2 on 6 matching bases. The CDR3 is made up of 15 amino acids. Germline V gene data show CDR1 as SGHTS and CDR2 as YDEGEE. V shed 4 bases and J shed 2 bases, with 12 bases lying between them. CDR3 coding DNA: TGTGCCAGCAGCACCGGGACTCGCAACACCGGGGAGCTGTTTTTT. It codes for CASSTGTRNTGELFF.

The CDR3 nucleotides read TGTGCCAGCAGACAAATTCGGGACAGGGTGCACGAGCAGTACTTC. Protein product: CASRQIRDRVHEQYF. The chain joins TRBV11-2 to TRBJ2-7, with 9 bases identical to TRBD1. The CDR3 length is 15 residues. Trimming removed 6 bases from V and 5 bases from J; junction bases left unmatched: 11. Germline CDR1 reads SGHAT; CDR2 reads FQNNGV.

J is TRBJ2-7 and V is TRBV7-9; D remains ambiguous. V was trimmed by 8 bases and J by 3 bases, leaving 14 bases between them. This CDR3 spans 13 amino acids. Per the germline V gene, CDR1 is SEHNR and CDR2 is FQNEAQ (reference sequence). The CDR3 reads CASEPGENYEQYF. CDR3 bases: TGTGCCAGCGAGCCAGGAGAAAACTACGAGCAGTACTTC.

This chain connects TRBV19 to TRBJ2-7; D is unresolved. V was cut by 6 bases and J by 1 base, with 13 bases left in between. The CDR3 length is 14 residues. Germline V lookup: CDR1 LNHDA, CDR2 SQIVND (reference sequence). DNA for the CDR3: TGTGCCAGTAGGCCAGGAATCAATTCCTACGAGCAGTACTTC. Its protein product is CASRPGINSYEQYF.

This chain uses TRBV5-1 with TRBJ2-5, with unresolved D. CDR3 length: 17 residues. Trimming stripped 2 bases from V and 3 bases from J, with 20 bases between. Germline CDR1 is SGHRS and CDR2 is YFSETQ. CDR3 coding DNA: TGCGCCAGCAGCTTCCCGAGTTCAGTAGTCGGTGAAGAGACCCAGTACTTC. The encoded protein is CASSFPSSVVGEETQYF.

This chain connects TRBV28 to TRBJ2-3, with D perhaps TRBD1 (5 bases). CDR1 and CDR2 from the germline V gene are MDHEN and SYDVKM. The CDR3 consists of 14 residues. V shed 6 bases and J shed 2 bases, with 12 bases lying between them. This chain's CDR3 is CASSPGISTDTQYF. The CDR3 region has the DNA TGTGCCAGCAGCCCAGGGATTTCCACAGATACGCAGTATTTT.

The gene calls are TRBV29-1 and TRBJ2-3; 16 bases map to TRBD2. V dropped 6 bases and J dropped 1; count of bases not matched to a gene: 10. The CDR3 has 18 residues. The germline CDR1 and CDR2 sequences are SQVTM and ANQGSEA. CDR3 DNA sequence: TGCAGCGTCGAAACGGGACTAGCGGGAGGGGGTGGCACAGATACGCAGTATTTT. Translation: CSVETGLAGGGGTDTQYF.

CDR3 in DNA: TGTGCCAGCAGCGCCGCCGGGCCTTCCAACATGAACACTGAAGCTTTCTTT. Translating it yields CASSAAGPSNMNTEAFF. The rearrangement uses TRBV9 and TRBJ1-1; D gene unclear. V was cut by 3 bases and J by 0 bases, with 18 bases left in between. The CDR3 covers 17 residues. Germline loops: CDR1 SGDLS, CDR2 YYNGEE.

The V and J genes are TRBV5-1 and TRBJ1-1; TRBD1 is a possible D gene (6 bases). The CDR3 is 13 amino acids. Per germline, CDR1 SGHRS and CDR2 YFSETQ. The germline V and J ends were trimmed by 4 bases and 10 bases, with 17 bases remaining between them. The CDR3: CASSQEMDSTAFF. CDR3 coding DNA: TGCGCCAGCAGCCAAGAGATGGACAGTACAGCTTTCTTT.